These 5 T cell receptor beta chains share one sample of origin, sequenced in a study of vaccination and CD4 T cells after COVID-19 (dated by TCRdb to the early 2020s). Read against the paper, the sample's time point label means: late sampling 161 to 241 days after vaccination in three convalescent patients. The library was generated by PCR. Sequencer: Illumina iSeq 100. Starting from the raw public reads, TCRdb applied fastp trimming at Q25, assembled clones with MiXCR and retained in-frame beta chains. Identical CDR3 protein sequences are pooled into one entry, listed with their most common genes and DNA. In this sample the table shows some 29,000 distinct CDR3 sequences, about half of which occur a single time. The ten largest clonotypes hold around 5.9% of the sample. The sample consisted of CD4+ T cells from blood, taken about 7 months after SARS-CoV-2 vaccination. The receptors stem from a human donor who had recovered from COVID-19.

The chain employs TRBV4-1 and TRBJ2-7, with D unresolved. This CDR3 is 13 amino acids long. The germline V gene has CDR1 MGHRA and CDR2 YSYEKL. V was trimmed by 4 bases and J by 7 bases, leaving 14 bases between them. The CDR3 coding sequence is TGCGCCAGCAGCCGCTTGCGGTCGGAAGAGCAGTACTTC. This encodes CASSRLRSEEQYF.

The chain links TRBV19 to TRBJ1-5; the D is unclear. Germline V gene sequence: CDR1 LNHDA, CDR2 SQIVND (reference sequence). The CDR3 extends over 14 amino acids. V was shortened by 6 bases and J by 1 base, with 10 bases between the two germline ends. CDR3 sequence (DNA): TGTGCCAGTAGCGAATTCGGAAGCAATCAGCCCCAGCATTTT. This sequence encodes CASSEFGSNQPQHF. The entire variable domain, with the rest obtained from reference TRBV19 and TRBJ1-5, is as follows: DGGITQSPKYLFRKEGQNVTLSCEQNLNHDAMYWYRQDPGQGLRLIYYSQIVNDFQKGDIAEGYSVSREKKESFPLTVTSAQKNPTAFYLCASSEFGSNQPQHFGDGTRLSIL.

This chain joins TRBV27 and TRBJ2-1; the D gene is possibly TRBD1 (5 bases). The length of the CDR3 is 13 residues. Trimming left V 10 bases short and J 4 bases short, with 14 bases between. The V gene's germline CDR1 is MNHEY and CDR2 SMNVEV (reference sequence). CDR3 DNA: TGTGCCACCCGAATGGGGCTTTACAATGAGCAGTTCTTC. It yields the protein CATRMGLYNEQFF.

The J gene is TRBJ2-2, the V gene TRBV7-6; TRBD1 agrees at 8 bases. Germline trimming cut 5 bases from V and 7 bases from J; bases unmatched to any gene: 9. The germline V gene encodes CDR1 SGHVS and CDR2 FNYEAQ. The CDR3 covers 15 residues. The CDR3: CASSREQGVGGELFF. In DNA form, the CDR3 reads TGTGCCAGCAGCCGCGAACAGGGGGTTGGCGGGGAGCTGTTTTTT.

DNA of the CDR3: TGCGCCAGCAGCCAAGATCGGGCTAGCGGGAGTATGGAGACCCAGTACTTC. Encoded protein: CASSQDRASGSMETQYF. The V and J genes are TRBV4-1 and TRBJ2-5; the match to TRBD2 covers 10 bases. The germline gives CDR1 MGHRA, CDR2 YSYEKL. The CDR3 contains 17 residues. Trimming took 0 bases from V and 5 from J; bases not matched to a gene: 9.